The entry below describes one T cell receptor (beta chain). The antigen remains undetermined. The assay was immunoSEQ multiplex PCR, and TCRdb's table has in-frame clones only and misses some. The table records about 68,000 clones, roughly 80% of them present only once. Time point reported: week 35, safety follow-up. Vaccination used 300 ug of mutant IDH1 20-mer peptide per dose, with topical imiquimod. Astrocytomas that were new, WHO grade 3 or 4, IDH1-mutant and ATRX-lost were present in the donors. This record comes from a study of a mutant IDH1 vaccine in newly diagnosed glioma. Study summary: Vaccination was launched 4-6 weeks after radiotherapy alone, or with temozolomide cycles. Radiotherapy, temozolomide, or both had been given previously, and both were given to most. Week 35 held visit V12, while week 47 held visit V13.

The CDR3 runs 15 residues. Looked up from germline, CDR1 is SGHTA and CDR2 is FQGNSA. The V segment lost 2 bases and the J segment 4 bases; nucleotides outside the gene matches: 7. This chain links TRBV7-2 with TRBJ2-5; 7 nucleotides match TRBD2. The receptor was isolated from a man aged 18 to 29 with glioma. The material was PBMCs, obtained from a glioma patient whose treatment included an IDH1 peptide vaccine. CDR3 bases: TGTGCCAGCAGCTTATTCACCGGCGGGGGAGAGACCCAGTACTTC. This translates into CASSLFTGGGETQYF.